These 31 T cell receptor beta chains originate from one sample sequenced in a study of blood T cell repertoires in COVID-19. Measured with immunoSEQ multiplex PCR; TCRdb has only the in-frame clones, and not every one. The table has under 350,000 clones, around 84% seen once. The sequenced sample was peripheral blood. The receptors stem from a man between 65 and 79 years old with acute or convalescent COVID-19.

The chain carries TRBV5-1 and TRBJ1-2, with D unclear. The CDR3 totals 15 residues. CDR1 is SGHRS and CDR2 is YFSETQ in the germline V gene. V shed 0 bases and J shed 6 bases, with 15 bases lying between them. The CDR3 loop is CASSLAIGMVNGYTF. The CDR3 DNA follows: TGCGCCAGCAGCTTGGCCATCGGGATGGTAAATGGCTACACCTTC.

This clone was seen more than once but under ten times. V usage is TRBV2 and J usage is TRBJ1-4; TRBD1 aligns across 9 bases. The germline V gene has CDR1 SNHLY and CDR2 FYNNEI. The junction had 4 bases not matched to a gene; V was cut back by 4 bases and J by 4 bases. This CDR3 contains 15 residues. CDR3: CASSGGQGRNEKLFF. The CDR3 nucleotides are TGTGCCAGCAGTGGCGGACAGGGGCGTAATGAAAAACTGTTTTTT.

The genes are TRBV4-2 and TRBJ2-3; perhaps TRBD2 as D (6 bases). V was trimmed by 3 bases and J by 2 bases, leaving 12 bases between them. The length of the CDR3 is 15 residues. CDR1 LGHNA and CDR2 YNFKEQ come from the germline V gene. CDR3 bases: TGTGCCAGCAGCCATCGGGACTTCCCCACAGATACGCAGTATTTT. Protein sequence: CASSHRDFPTDTQYF.

This chain uses TRBV6-5 with TRBJ2-7; the match to TRBD2 covers 8 bases. Germline V gene lookup returns CDR1 MNHEY and CDR2 SVGAGI. CDR3 length: 14 amino acids. V trimming: 10 bases; J trimming: 2 bases; junction bases outside the gene matches: 10. CDR3 region: CATHLGGGTYEQYF. The CDR3 coding sequence is TGTGCCACCCACCTCGGGGGGGGGACCTACGAGCAGTACTTC.

The rearrangement links TRBV7-8 to TRBJ2-6; TRBD2 might be the D (6 bases). V was pared by 0 bases and J by 1 base, with 13 bases between. CDR1 and CDR2 (germline): SGHVS, FQNEAQ. This CDR3 spans 18 amino acids. The CDR3 sequence: CASSLAGGMVSGANVLTF. CDR3 bases: TGTGCCAGCAGCTTAGCCGGAGGGATGGTGTCTGGGGCCAACGTCCTGACTTTC.

V usage is TRBV5-6 and J usage is TRBJ2-3; D may be TRBD1 (6 bases). The CDR3 length is 18 residues. Trimming stripped 3 bases from V and 4 bases from J, with 24 bases between. The germline V gene encodes CDR1 SGHDT and CDR2 YYEEEE. The CDR3 nucleotides read TGTGCCAGCAGCTCTACTGATCGACAGGTCAGGGAACCAGATACGCAGTATTTT. Protein product: CASSSTDRQVREPDTQYF.

The chain links TRBV7-8 to TRBJ1-6; D not resolved. Germline V lookup: CDR1 SGHVS, CDR2 FQNEAQ. V lost 3 bases and J 7 bases, leaving 10 bases between the germline ends. The CDR3 is 14 amino acids. The CDR3 is CASSFSGPNSPLHF. The CDR3 nucleotides are TGTGCCAGCAGCTTCAGCGGGCCAAATTCACCCCTCCACTTT.

The chain links TRBV7-8 to TRBJ2-5; D unclear. Per the germline V gene, CDR1 is SGHVS and CDR2 is FQNEAQ. CDR3 length equals 14 residues. The germline V and J ends were trimmed by 5 bases and 4 bases, with 14 bases remaining between them. The CDR3 DNA is TGTGCCAGCAGCCCTTCGGCGAACAGAGAGACCCAGTACTTC. Residues: CASSPSANRETQYF.

The rearrangement joins TRBV29-1 to TRBJ2-5; possibly TRBD2 for D (7 bases). Trimming removed 6 bases at V and 5 bases at J, with 16 bases between. The CDR3 totals 13 residues. Germline V CDR1 and CDR2: SQVTM, ANQGSEA. Here the CDR3 reads CSVTAGARETQYF. In nucleotides, the CDR3 is TGCAGCGTAACCGCGGGGGCGCGGGAGACCCAGTACTTC.

The chain employs TRBV25-1 and TRBJ1-3; D may be TRBD1 (5 bases). The CDR3 runs to 15 residues. Germline V gene sequence: CDR1 MGHDK, CDR2 SYGVNS. Trimming took 3 bases from V and 2 from J, leaving 11 bases between them. The CDR3, as DNA: TGTGCCAGCAGTGAGCCAGGGTTTACTGGAAACACCATATATTTT. Translating it yields CASSEPGFTGNTIYF.

The chain links TRBV11-2 to TRBJ1-3; 8 bases are shared with TRBD1. The CDR3 is 14 residues long. J was trimmed by 1 base and V by 5 bases; bases with no gene match: 1. From germline, CDR1 is SGHAT and CDR2 FQNNGV. For the CDR3, the DNA is TGTGCCAGCAGCGACAGGGGATCTGGAAACACCATATATTTT. Its protein is CASSDRGSGNTIYF.

The chain couples TRBV4-2 to TRBJ1-3, with D possibly being TRBD1 (5 bases). With 0 bases removed from V and 4 bases from J, the gap between germline ends came to 7 bases. In germline, CDR1 is LGHNA, CDR2 YNFKEQ. This CDR3 is 14 amino acids long. CDR3 sequence (DNA): TGTGCCAGCAGCCAAGAGGGGCCCGGAAACACCATATATTTT. It specifies CASSQEGPGNTIYF.

The chain carries TRBV3-1 (or the pseudogene TRBV3-2) and TRBJ1-5; possible D gene TRBD1, 5 bases. The V and J ends lost 4 bases and 0 bases respectively, with 10 bases between them. CDR1 is LGHDT and CDR2 is YNNKEL in the germline V gene (reference sequence). The CDR3 length is 15 residues. The CDR3 DNA is TGTGCCAGCAGCCCCGCAGGGAATAGCAATCAGCCCCAGCATTTT. Its protein is CASSPAGNSNQPQHF.

The CDR3: CATGQGGTNEQYF. The CDR3 DNA reads as TGTGCCACGGGGCAGGGGGGTACCAACGAGCAGTACTTC. The chain combines TRBV24-1 with TRBJ2-7, with a weak D call TRBD1 (7 bases). The germline CDR1 and CDR2 sequences are KGHDR and SFDVKD. The V end lost 10 bases, the J end lost 5 bases, and 17 bases lay between the germline ends. The CDR3 has 13 amino acids.

This clone occurred once. The chain couples TRBV7-7 to TRBJ2-3; possible D gene TRBD1, 5 bases. Germline loops: CDR1 SSHAT, CDR2 FNYEAQ (reference sequence). The V end lost 3 bases, the J end lost 6 bases, and 10 bases lay between the germline ends. The length of the CDR3 is 13 residues. CDR3: CASSFSGADTQYF. CDR3 DNA: TGTGCCAGCAGCTTCTCTGGGGCGGATACGCAGTATTTT.

V is TRBV10-3 and J is TRBJ1-4, with D hard to call. The V end was cut by 0 bases, the J end by 0 bases, with 8 bases between. Germline V lookup: CDR1 ENHRY, CDR2 SYGVKD. The CDR3 runs 16 residues. CDR3 coding DNA: TGTGCCATCAGTGAGTCGCAGGTTGCAACTAATGAAAAACTGTTTTTT. Amino acid sequence: CAISESQVATNEKLFF.

The V and J genes are TRBV11-3 and TRBJ2-1, with 7 bases identical to TRBD2. The CDR3 consists of 15 residues. Per germline, CDR1 SGHNT and CDR2 YENEEA. V was pared by 1 base and J by 6 bases, with 6 bases of the junction left unmatched. CDR3 region: CASSLGLAVSNEQFF. The CDR3 bases are TGTGCCAGCAGCTTAGGGCTAGCGGTCTCCAATGAGCAGTTCTTC.

The chain links TRBV5-6 to TRBJ1-2; TRBD1 matches 8 bases. The ends lost 2 bases at V and 7 bases at J; junction bases unmatched: 4. Germline V CDR1 and CDR2: SGHDT, YYEEEE. This CDR3 has 13 amino acids. This CDR3 reads CASSFQGAGGYTF. The CDR3 DNA follows: TGTGCCAGCAGCTTCCAGGGGGCTGGTGGCTACACCTTC. The whole variable domain, remainder taken from reference TRBV5-6 and TRBJ1-2, is DAGVTQSPTHLIKTRGQQVTLRCSPKSGHDTVSWYQQALGQGPQFIFQYYEEEERQRGNFPDRFSGHQFPNYSSELNVNALLLGDSALYLCASSFQGAGGYTFGSGTRLTVV.

The chain has TRBV10-3 and TRBJ1-4; D not certain. CDR3 length: 15 residues. Looked up from germline, CDR1 is ENHRY and CDR2 is SYGVKD. Trimming stripped 6 bases from V and 3 bases from J, with 14 bases between. CDR3 region: CAIRGVVVANEKLFF. In nucleotides, the CDR3 is TGTGCCATCAGGGGAGTGGTGGTCGCTAATGAAAAACTGTTTTTT.

This clone was detected only once. The rearrangement joins TRBV4-1 to TRBJ1-5; TRBD1 agrees at 12 bases. Germline CDR1 and CDR2: MGHRA and YSYEKL. Trimming at V came to 0 bases and at J to 2 bases, leaving 11 bases not matched to a gene. The CDR3 covers 20 residues. The CDR3 protein is CASSQDPLGQGAVGNQPQHF. The CDR3, as DNA: TGCGCCAGCAGCCAAGATCCGTTGGGACAGGGGGCGGTAGGCAATCAGCCCCAGCATTTT.

V usage is TRBV20-1 and J usage is TRBJ2-7; D is perhaps TRBD2 (5 bases). This CDR3 has 13 residues. Germline V gene sequence: CDR1 DFQATT, CDR2 SNEGSKA (reference sequence). Trimming removed 3 bases from V and 5 bases from J, with 14 bases in between. The CDR3 DNA reads as TGCAGTGCTAGTAGGACTGGGAACCACGAGCAGTACTTC. This gives the protein CSASRTGNHEQYF.

The rearrangement links TRBV6-6 to TRBJ2-5, with D perhaps matching TRBD1 (6 bases). This CDR3 comprises 16 residues. The V gene lost 5 bases and the J gene lost 2 bases, with 18 bases spanning the gap. The germline CDR1 and CDR2 sequences are MNHNY and SVGAGI (reference sequence). Written as DNA, the CDR3 is TGTGCCAGCAGTCCCGCCTTTGGGGGCTCTCAAGAGACCCAGTACTTC. This encodes CASSPAFGGSQETQYF.

The rearrangement links TRBV9 to TRBJ2-3, with 10 bases that match TRBD2. V shed 4 bases, J shed 7 bases, and the junction held 9 bases outside the gene matches. Germline CDR1 reads SGDLS; CDR2 reads YYNGEE. This CDR3 spans 15 amino acids. The CDR3 loop reads CASSPPSGGLHTQYF. CDR3 nucleotides: TGTGCCAGCAGCCCACCTAGCGGGGGCCTACATACGCAGTATTTT.

Comment on this clone: A much larger clonotype is one base distant, so this may be a read error. V and J are TRBV7-2 and TRBJ1-2; TRBD1 aligns across 11 bases. The CDR3 is 15 amino acids. V gave up 3 bases and J gave up 5 bases; unmatched junction bases: 5. The germline V gene encodes CDR1 SGHTA and CDR2 FQGNSA. The CDR3 sequence is CASSFGQGATYGYTF. The CDR3 nucleotides are TGTGCCAGCAGCTTTGGACAGGGGGCTACATATGGCTACACCTTC.

This clone was observed once. The chain links TRBV19 to TRBJ2-6; D may be TRBD2 (5 bases). Germline lookup yields CDR1 LNHDA and CDR2 SQIVND (reference sequence). V was pared by 7 bases and J by 1 base, with 11 bases between. The CDR3 has 15 amino acids. CDR3 sequence: CASMAGRSGANVLTF. DNA for the CDR3: TGTGCCAGTATGGCGGGTAGATCTGGGGCCAACGTCCTGACTTTC.

The chain links TRBV6-1 to TRBJ2-7; D gene ambiguous. This CDR3 region has 12 residues. Germline V lookup: CDR1 MNHNS, CDR2 SASEGT. Trimming shortened V by 0 bases and J by 9 bases, and 9 bases separated the two germline ends. CDR3 amino acids: CASSEAFAAQYF. Here the CDR3 DNA reads TGTGCCAGCAGTGAAGCATTCGCGGCGCAGTACTTC.

The chain combines TRBV7-2 with TRBJ2-7, with TRBD2 as a possible D gene (6 bases). V was shortened by 2 bases and J by 3 bases, with 11 bases between the two germline ends. Looked up from germline, CDR1 is SGHTA and CDR2 is FQGNSA. The CDR3 consists of 14 residues. CDR3 amino acids: CASSLSRDFYEQYF. The CDR3 coding sequence is TGTGCCAGCAGCTTATCGCGGGACTTCTACGAGCAGTACTTC.

The chain combines TRBV11-3 with TRBJ2-7; D possibly corresponds to TRBD2 (6 bases). Germline CDR1 reads SGHNT; CDR2 reads YENEEA. The CDR3 covers 13 residues. V was trimmed by 5 bases and J by 5 bases, leaving 13 bases between them. The CDR3 nucleotides read TGTGCCAGCAGCAAGACTAGTAACGACGAGCAGTACTTC. Its protein is CASSKTSNDEQYF.

The V and J genes are TRBV7-6 and TRBJ2-1, with TRBD1 matching 11 bases. Per the germline V gene, CDR1 is SGHVS and CDR2 is FNYEAQ. The CDR3 is 15 residues long. Losses at the gene ends were 1 base for V and 12 bases for J; bases not matched to a gene: 8. The chain's CDR3 is CASSLGSGGTGGQFF. The CDR3 DNA reads TGTGCCAGCAGCTTAGGTTCGGGCGGGACAGGGGGGCAGTTCTTC.

The chain recombines TRBV5-5 with TRBJ2-4; D unclear. CDR3 size: 15 residues. Trimming stripped 0 bases from V and 6 bases from J, with 13 bases between. Per germline, CDR1 SGHKS and CDR2 YYEKEE (reference sequence). Written as DNA, the CDR3 is TGTGCCAGCAGCTTGGGCTCCAACGCAGGAAACATTCAGTACTTC. Its protein is CASSLGSNAGNIQYF.

The rearrangement uses TRBV5-4 and TRBJ2-1; 7 bases line up with TRBD2. CDR3 length equals 15 residues. Germline V CDR1 and CDR2: SGHNT, YYREEE (reference sequence). V dropped 0 bases and J dropped 4; count of bases not matched to a gene: 4. CDR3 sequence: CASSLGAGSYNEQFF. The CDR3 DNA is TGTGCCAGCAGCTTGGGAGCGGGAAGTTACAATGAGCAGTTCTTC. Full variable domain (rest looked up from reference TRBV5-4 and TRBJ2-1): ETGVTQSPTHLIKTRGQQVTLRCSSQSGHNTVSWYQQALGQGPQFIFQYYREEENGRGNFPPRFSGLQFPNYSSELNVNALELDDSALYLCASSLGAGSYNEQFFGPGTRLTVL.